The subject of this entry is one TCR beta chain. Its antigen is unidentified. The data belong to a study of T cell repertoires in cytomegalovirus infection. Turning to the study itself: Recently described HLA-C-restricted plus well-studied HLA-B-restricted CMV epitopes were used.

The CDR3 runs to 14 residues. J gave up 1 base and V 8 bases, and 4 bases lay outside the gene matches. In germline, CDR1 is SGHTA, CDR2 FQGNSA. TCRdb passed the reads through MiXCR, listing each CDR3 protein once. Altogether 340,000 or so distinct CDR3 sequences are present, 20% to 25% being singletons, with the ten largest covering about 14%. This chain joins TRBV7-2 and TRBJ2-2; 7 bases fit TRBD2. The starting material was cultured PBMCs, obtained from culture after CMV antigen stimulation. The receptor comes from a human donor in good health (CMV status not recorded). Some clones in this sample may be carry-over from other donors' samples. Here the CDR3 DNA reads TGTGCCAGCTTCGAGCGGGAGAACACCGGGGAGCTGTTTTTT. This gives the protein CASFERENTGELFF.